This passage covers 25 T cell receptor beta chains from one sample sequenced in a study of OX40 agonist ivuxolimab in advanced cancers. Repertoires were generated with immunoSEQ multiplex PCR, while TCRdb's copy carries only in-frame clones and drops some. The sample records 70,000 to 80,000 clones, about 85% being singletons. Source: CD4+ or CD8+ T cells sorted from blood, taken in a trial of the OX40 agonist ivuxolimab. Receptors originate from an adult with an advanced solid tumor such as melanoma, head and neck, liver or kidney cancer.

The rearrangement uses TRBV6-1 and TRBJ1-2; D is unresolved. The V end lost 1 base, the J end lost 7 bases, and 10 bases lay between the germline ends. CDR3 length: 13 residues. Germline-derived CDR1 and CDR2 are MNHNS and SASEGT. The CDR3 reads CASSEGPNGGYTF. In DNA, the CDR3 is TGTGCCAGCAGTGAAGGCCCGAACGGTGGCTACACCTTC.

The rearrangement uses TRBV27 and TRBJ2-3; 10 nucleotides line up with TRBD1. The CDR3 is 18 amino acids. Losses at the gene ends were 3 bases for V and 3 bases for J; bases not matched to a gene: 12. Looked up from germline, CDR1 is MNHEY and CDR2 is SMNVEV (reference sequence). This chain's CDR3 is CASSFLTGGQSWTDTQYF. The CDR3 DNA reads TGTGCCAGCAGTTTCTTGACAGGGGGCCAGTCGTGGACAGATACGCAGTATTTT.

V and J are TRBV12-2 and TRBJ2-5. TRBV12-2 has pseudogene status. The CDR3 length is 16 residues. This chain's CDR3 is CASRLAMSVAGETQYF. CDR3 nucleotides: TGTGCAAGTCGCTTAGCTATGTCGGTAGCAGGAGAGACCCAGTACTTC.

This sequence joins TRBV7-9 and TRBJ2-1, with 7 bases identical to TRBD2. Germline V CDR1 and CDR2: SEHNR, FQNEAQ (reference sequence). The CDR3 runs 16 residues. V shed 3 bases, J shed 2 bases, and the junction held 7 bases outside the gene matches. The CDR3 protein is CASSFGASGTYNEQFF. CDR3 DNA: TGTGCCAGCAGCTTTGGGGCTAGCGGCACCTACAATGAGCAGTTCTTC.

The chain links TRBV18 to TRBJ2-7, with TRBD1 matching 10 bases. This CDR3 has 15 residues. After removal of 4 bases from V and 4 bases from J, the junction contained 7 bases not matched to a gene. The germline gives CDR1 KGHSH, CDR2 LQKENI. The CDR3 spells CASSLDRGPSYEQYF. The CDR3 DNA is TGTGCCAGCTCACTAGACAGGGGGCCGAGTTACGAGCAGTACTTC.

The chain recombines TRBV6-5 with TRBJ1-2; D possibly corresponds to TRBD1 (5 bases). Germline V CDR1 and CDR2: MNHEY, SVGAGI. The ends were cut back, 0 bases at V and 5 bases at J, with 10 bases in the middle. This CDR3 is 14 amino acids long. For the CDR3, the DNA is TGTGCCAGCAGTTACTCTTCGGGACTTTATGGCTACACCTTC. Translated, it gives CASSYSSGLYGYTF.

The rearrangement joins TRBV29-1 to TRBJ2-7; 7 bases map to TRBD1. The V gene end was trimmed by 6 bases and the J gene end by 4 bases; junction bases not matched to a gene: 12. The CDR3 has 14 residues. Per germline, CDR1 SQVTM and CDR2 ANQGSEA. This CDR3 is CSVGTASQGYEQYF. CDR3 DNA: TGCAGCGTGGGGACAGCCAGTCAGGGATACGAGCAGTACTTC.

In this sample, this clone turned up a few times. Additional DNA sequences in this sample encode the identical CDR3. This chain uses TRBV28 with TRBJ2-3; D remains unclear. CDR1 and CDR2 (germline): MDHEN, SYDVKM. V shed 5 bases and J shed 5 bases, with 17 bases lying between them. The CDR3 loop spans 15 amino acids. CDR3: CASSSTGRLGDTQYF. CDR3 DNA sequence: TGTGCCAGCAGTAGTACCGGGCGGTTGGGAGATACGCAGTATTTT.

V and J are TRBV28 and TRBJ2-3; D is perhaps TRBD2 (5 bases). The V and J ends lost 11 bases and 2 bases respectively, with 11 bases between them. CDR1 is MDHEN and CDR2 is SYDVKM in the germline V gene. The CDR3 contains 12 residues. The CDR3, as DNA: TGTGCCTCCGGAGGAGCCACAGATACGCAGTATTTT. Translating it yields CASGGATDTQYF.

CDR3 in DNA: TGCGCCAGCAGCCAAGAGGACTTCTACAATGAGCAGTTCTTC. Its protein is CASSQEDFYNEQFF. The chain uses TRBV4-1 and TRBJ2-1, with a tentative D call TRBD2 (5 bases). V was cut by 0 bases and J by 3 bases, with 6 bases left in between. The CDR3 length is 14 residues. Germline lookup yields CDR1 MGHRA and CDR2 YSYEKL.

V and J are TRBV11-2 and TRBJ2-3; 14 nucleotides match TRBD2. Germline V gives CDR1 SGHAT, CDR2 FQNNGV. This CDR3 region has 16 residues. V gave up 6 bases and J gave up 5 bases; unmatched junction bases: 7. This chain's CDR3 is CASRSGLAGGQDTQYF. CDR3 bases: TGTGCCAGCAGATCCGGACTAGCGGGAGGTCAAGATACGCAGTATTTT. Supplemented by reference TRBV11-2 and TRBJ2-3, the full variable domain reads EAGVAQSPRYKIIEKRQSVAFWCNPISGHATLYWYQQILGQGPKLLIQFQNNGVVDDSQLPKDRFSAERLKGVDSTLKIQPAKLEDSAVYLCASRSGLAGGQDTQYFGPGTRLTVL.

The V gene is TRBV29-1, the J gene TRBJ1-2, with TRBD1 matching over 9 bases. V gave up 2 bases and J gave up 7 bases; unmatched junction bases: 5. The CDR3 extends over 13 amino acids. The germline CDR1 and CDR2 sequences are SQVTM and ANQGSEA. CDR3 sequence: CSVESTGGSGYTF. The CDR3 DNA follows: TGCAGCGTTGAATCCACAGGGGGCTCTGGCTACACCTTC.

The chain employs TRBV6-5 and TRBJ2-2, with D possibly matching TRBD2 (5 bases). Deletions cut 8 bases from V and 5 bases from J, with 6 bases between. Germline lookup yields CDR1 MNHEY and CDR2 SVGAGI. The CDR3 loop spans 11 amino acids. The CDR3 protein is CASRGTGELFF. Written as DNA, the CDR3 is TGTGCCAGCCGCGGGACCGGGGAGCTGTTTTTT.

The J gene is TRBJ2-3, the V gene TRBV7-9; a possible D gene is TRBD2 (5 bases). Germline lookup yields CDR1 SEHNR and CDR2 FQNEAQ (reference sequence). V lost 1 base to trimming and J lost 3 bases, with 11 bases between them. This CDR3 contains 15 residues. This CDR3 is CASSLGGPSTDTQYF. The CDR3 DNA is TGTGCCAGCAGCTTAGGAGGGCCCTCAACAGATACGCAGTATTTT.

V and J are TRBV5-4 and TRBJ1-2; a weak D match, TRBD1 (5 bases). This CDR3 is 15 amino acids long. Trimming cost V 4 bases and J 4 bases, with 17 bases left between them. The germline V gene has CDR1 SGHNT and CDR2 YYREEE (reference sequence). The CDR3 is CASSESTALGYGYTF. The CDR3 DNA sequence: TGTGCCAGCAGCGAATCGACAGCGCTGGGCTATGGCTACACCTTC.

This clone appeared a single time. CDR3 region: CASSSRPTRNTEAFF. CDR3 bases: TGTGCCAGCAGCTCGCGACCCACTAGGAACACTGAAGCTTTCTTT. The rearrangement uses TRBV11-3 and TRBJ1-1, with D unclear. The CDR3 covers 15 residues. Germline CDR1 reads SGHNT; CDR2 reads YENEEA. The V gene lost 4 bases and the J gene lost 1 base, with 13 bases spanning the gap.

The chain is built from TRBV27 and TRBJ1-1, with a tentative D call TRBD1 (6 bases). Germline assignment: CDR1 MNHEY and CDR2 SMNVEV (reference sequence). The CDR3 consists of 14 residues. V was clipped by 0 bases and J by 4 bases, with 9 bases between them. CDR3 DNA: TGTGCCAGCAGTTTATCCGGCAGGGGCACTGAAGCTTTCTTT. Translating gives CASSLSGRGTEAFF.

The chain recombines TRBV6-4 with TRBJ2-1; D could derive from TRBD1 or TRBD2 (5 bases each). Trimming shortened V by 0 bases and J by 0 bases, and 9 bases separated the two germline ends. The CDR3 loop spans 16 amino acids. The germline V gene encodes CDR1 MRHNA and CDR2 SNTAGT. In nucleotides, the CDR3 is TGTGCCAGCAGTGACTCGGGGGAAAGCTCCTACAATGAGCAGTTCTTC. Encoded protein: CASSDSGESSYNEQFF.

This chain uses TRBV19 with TRBJ1-5; TRBD1 aligns across 9 bases. The CDR3 totals 17 residues. V was pared by 7 bases and J by 0 bases, with 10 bases of the junction left unmatched. Germline V CDR1 and CDR2: LNHDA, SQIVND (reference sequence). This chain's CDR3 is CASTLTGGDYSNQPQHF. The CDR3 DNA reads as TGTGCCAGTACCTTGACAGGGGGAGATTATAGCAATCAGCCCCAGCATTTT.

The gene calls are TRBV28 and TRBJ1-5; D is undetermined. Trimming left V 8 bases short and J 0 bases short, with 11 bases between. Germline CDR1 reads MDHEN; CDR2 reads SYDVKM. CDR3 length: 14 residues. The CDR3 DNA reads as TGTGCCAGCTACCAGAGCCTTAGCAATCAGCCCCAGCATTTT. It codes for CASYQSLSNQPQHF.

The rearrangement uses TRBV15 and TRBJ2-1; TRBD2 aligns across 12 bases. V shed 0 bases and J 12 bases; nucleotides not matched to a gene: 9. The CDR3 length is 16 residues. The germline V gene encodes CDR1 LNHNV and CDR2 YYDKDF (reference sequence). The CDR3 region has the DNA TGTGCCACCAGCAGAGATCAACTAGCGGGGGGTCGGGCGCAGTTCTTC. This encodes CATSRDQLAGGRAQFF.

This chain links TRBV6-5 with TRBJ2-1, with D uncertain. Trimming cost V 2 bases and J 4 bases, with 9 bases left between them. The CDR3 loop spans 14 amino acids. Germline V gene sequence: CDR1 MNHEY, CDR2 SVGAGI. The CDR3 coding sequence is TGTGCCAGCAGTTACAGGGTAGGGTACAATGAGCAGTTCTTC. Translated: CASSYRVGYNEQFF.

This chain links TRBV15 with TRBJ2-3; 8 bases match TRBD1. The CDR3 is made up of 16 amino acids. Trimming cost V 1 base and J 2 bases; bases outside gene matches: 5. In germline, CDR1 is LNHNV, CDR2 YYDKDF (reference sequence). The CDR3 sequence is CATSRAAGGFTDTQYF. CDR3 DNA sequence: TGTGCCACCAGCAGAGCCGCAGGGGGCTTCACAGATACGCAGTATTTT.

This clone occurred once. This chain connects TRBV15 to TRBJ1-4, with TRBD1 as a possible D gene (6 bases). CDR3 size: 20 residues. Trimming stripped 0 bases from V and 2 bases from J, with 22 bases between. Germline V CDR1 and CDR2: LNHNV, YYDKDF (reference sequence). CDR3 nucleotides: TGTGCCACCAGCAGAGAGGGAATGGGGGCTCGCGTTTTGACTAATGAAAAACTGTTTTTT. Protein sequence: CATSREGMGARVLTNEKLFF.

V and J are TRBV19 and TRBJ1-2; TRBD1 is a possible D gene (6 bases). Germline CDR1 is LNHDA and CDR2 is SQIVND (reference sequence). This CDR3 contains 14 residues. V lost 6 bases, J lost 0 bases, and 11 bases lay in between. The CDR3 reads CASRVTGPNYGYTF. The CDR3 coding sequence is TGTGCCAGTAGGGTGACAGGACCTAACTATGGCTACACCTTC.